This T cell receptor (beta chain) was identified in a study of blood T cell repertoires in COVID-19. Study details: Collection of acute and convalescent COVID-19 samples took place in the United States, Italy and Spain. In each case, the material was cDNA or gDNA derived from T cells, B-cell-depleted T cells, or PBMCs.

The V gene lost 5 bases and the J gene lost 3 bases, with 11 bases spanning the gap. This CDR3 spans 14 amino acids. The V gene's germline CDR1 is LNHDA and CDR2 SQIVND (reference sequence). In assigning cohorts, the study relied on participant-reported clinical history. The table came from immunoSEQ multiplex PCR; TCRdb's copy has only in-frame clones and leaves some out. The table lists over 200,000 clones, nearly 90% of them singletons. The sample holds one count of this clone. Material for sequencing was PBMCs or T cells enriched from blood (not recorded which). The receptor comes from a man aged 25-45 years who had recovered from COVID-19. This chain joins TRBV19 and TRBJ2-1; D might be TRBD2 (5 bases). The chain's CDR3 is CASSVSGVYNEQFF. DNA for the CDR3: TGTGCCAGTAGTGTGAGCGGCGTCTACAATGAGCAGTTCTTC.